This is a list of T cell receptor beta chains from one sample in a study of shared clonotypes between healthy human individuals. The method was immunoSEQ multiplex PCR; TCRdb's version includes in-frame clones alone and lacks a portion of them. The data contain some 2.1 million clones, roughly 94% of them singletons. Material for sequencing was naive CD8+ T cells sorted from blood. Receptors were obtained from a man younger than 30 in good health. Each CDR3 is given with its conserved first and last residue. Each record gives: D gene, J gene, V gene, clone size, CDR3 protein, CDR3 DNA. D genes are given only for firm matches. Clone size appears in some rows only: once, few, many, or a class for an expanded clone.

>-|TRBJ2-1|TRBV28|-
CASSDYNEQFF
TGTGCCAGCAGTGACTACAATGAGCAGTTCTTC
>TRBD1|TRBJ2-7|TRBV28|-
CASRPRGQGWPEQYF
TGTGCCAGCAGACCGCGTGGACAGGGGTGGCCCGAGCAGTACTTC
>TRBD1|TRBJ1-1|TRBV30|-
CASEGQPPTGEAFF
TGTGCCTCCGAGGGACAGCCACCCACTGGTGAAGCTTTCTTT
>-|TRBJ2-5|TRBV7-9|-
CASSGWTSQEETQYF
TGTGCCAGCAGCGGATGGACGTCCCAGGAAGAGACCCAGTACTTC
>TRBD2|TRBJ2-1|TRBV10-2|-
CASKSGGGNEQFF
TGCGCCAGCAAAAGCGGGGGAGGGAATGAGCAGTTCTTC
>-|TRBJ1-4|TRBV30|-
CAWRHWTTNEKLFF
TGTGCCTGGAGGCATTGGACAACTAATGAAAAACTGTTTTTT
>-|TRBJ1-5|TRBV9|-
CASSVEEYSNQPQHF
TGTGCCAGCAGCGTAGAGGAGTATAGCAATCAGCCCCAGCATTTT
>-|TRBJ2-7|TRBV9|-
CASSVGPGEYEQYF
TGTGCCAGCAGCGTAGGACCCGGGGAGTACGAGCAGTACTTC
>-|TRBJ2-2|TRBV4-1|-
CASSQGQFTGELFF
TGCGCCAGCAGCCAAGGCCAGTTCACCGGGGAGCTGTTTTTT
>-|TRBJ1-2|TRBV28|-
CASSLLPGGAYGYTF
TGTGCCAGCAGTTTATTACCTGGAGGGGCCTATGGCTACACCTTC
>-|TRBJ2-7|TRBV4-3|-
CASSQVAESSYEQYF
TGCGCCAGCAGCCAGGTCGCAGAGAGCTCCTACGAGCAGTACTTC
>TRBD2|TRBJ2-5|TRBV5-6|-
CASSPGDLAGVETQYF
TGTGCCAGCAGCCCAGGGGACTTAGCGGGAGTGGAGACCCAGTACTTC
>TRBD2|TRBJ2-3|TRBV10-2|few
CASSESTSGRMNTQYF
TGCGCCAGCAGTGAGTCGACTAGCGGGAGGATGAATACGCAGTATTTT
>-|TRBJ1-1|TRBV5-1|-
CASSLGIGSMNTEAFF
TGCGCCAGCAGCTTAGGGATAGGATCCATGAACACTGAAGCTTTCTTT
>-|TRBJ2-1|TRBV27|-
CASSGVGVGGVYNEQFF
TGTGCCAGCAGCGGCGTGGGCGTTGGTGGGGTATACAATGAGCAGTTCTTC
>TRBD2|TRBJ2-1|TRBV5-6|-
CASSSRRGDYNEQFF
TGTGCCAGCAGCTCTAGGCGGGGGGATTACAATGAGCAGTTCTTC
>-|TRBJ2-7|TRBV7-2|-
CASSPDYEQYF
TGTGCCAGCAGCCCCGACTACGAGCAGTACTTC
>TRBD1|TRBJ2-2|TRBV10-1|-
CASSEGTGSTGELFF
TGCGCCAGCAGTGAGGGGACAGGGAGCACCGGGGAGCTGTTTTTT
>-|TRBJ2-5|TRBV9|-
CASSTSREETQYF
TGTGCCAGCAGCACCTCCAGGGAAGAGACCCAGTACTTC
>-|TRBJ2-1|TRBV9|once
CASSGTGNEQFF
TGTGCCAGCAGCGGGACGGGGAATGAGCAGTTCTTC
>TRBD1|TRBJ2-2|TRBV5-4|-
CASSYRQGAPGELFF
TGTGCCAGCAGCTACCGACAGGGGGCGCCCGGGGAGCTGTTTTTT